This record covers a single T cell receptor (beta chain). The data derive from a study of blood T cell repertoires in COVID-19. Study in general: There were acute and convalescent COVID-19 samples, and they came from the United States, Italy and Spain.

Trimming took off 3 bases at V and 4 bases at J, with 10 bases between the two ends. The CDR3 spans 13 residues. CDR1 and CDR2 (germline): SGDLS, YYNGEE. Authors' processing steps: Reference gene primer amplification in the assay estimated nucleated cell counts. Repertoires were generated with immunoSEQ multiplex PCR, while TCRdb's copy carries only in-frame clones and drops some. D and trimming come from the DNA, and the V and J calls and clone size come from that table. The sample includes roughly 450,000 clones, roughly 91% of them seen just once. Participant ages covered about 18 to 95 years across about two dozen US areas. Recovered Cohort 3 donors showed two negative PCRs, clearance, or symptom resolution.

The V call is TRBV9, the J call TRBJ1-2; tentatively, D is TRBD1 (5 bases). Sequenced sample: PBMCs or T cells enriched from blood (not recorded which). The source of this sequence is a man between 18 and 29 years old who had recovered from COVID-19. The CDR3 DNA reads TGTGCCAGCAGCGCCTCAGGGTTCTATGGCTACACCTTC. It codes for CASSASGFYGYTF.